This entry describes one T cell receptor (beta chain). No cognate antigen has been identified for it. No qualities accompany the bases; no much larger clone lies one base away. From its cysteine to its phenylalanine, the CDR3 spans 14 amino acids. Only the CDR3 DNA is retained, 42 bases long and in frame from the first base. Trimming removed 0 bases from V and 2 bases from J, leaving 7 bases between the germline ends. As encoded in the germline V gene, CDR1 is SGDLS while CDR2 is YYNGEE. The data stem from a study of radiotherapy plus CTLA-4 blockade in lung cancer (dated 2018 in TCRdb). With respect to the entire study: Among enrolled patients, 15% to 20% had an objective response and roughly 30% reached disease control.

The investigation overall reported the following: After treatment with radiotherapy and ipilimumab, TCR clones that originated in tumors expanded in peripheral blood. Early dynamic changes in blood T cell clones, together with increased serum interferon-beta after radiation, were reported as the strongest predictors of response.

The library was generated by the immunoSEQ multiplex PCR assay. Sourced from immuneACCESS, this table was stored by TCRdb with only in-frame sequences that have V and J called. A share of the clones is absent; for the studies checked, an unresolved V gene accounts for under half, and the remainder has no known explanation. This sample gives roughly 73,000 clones in total; around 90% of them show up just once. 35% to 45% of the sample is in the top ten clones. In this study, focal radiation therapy paired with CTLA-4 blockade (ipilimumab) was tested in patients who had chemo-refractory metastatic non-small-cell lung cancer.

The sequence joins TRBV9 to TRBJ2-3, with the D gene uncertain. The source is a human donor with non-small cell lung cancer that progressed on radiotherapy plus ipilimumab. The sample in question was peripheral blood, obtained from a patient treated with radiotherapy plus ipilimumab. The DNA sequence follows: TGTGCCAGCAGCGTAGGTCCAATCACAGATACGCAGTATTTT. This yields the protein CASSVGPITDTQYF. Reference TRBV9 and TRBJ2-3 proteins supply the regions before and after the CDR3; the full variable domain is: DSGVTQTPKHLITATGQRVTLRCSPRSGDLSVYWYQQSLDQGLQFLIQYYNGEERAKGNILERFSAQQFPDLHSELNLSSLELGDSALYFCASSVGPITDTQYFGPGTRLTVL.